This T cell receptor beta chain was sequenced in a study of T cells in localized non-small cell lung cancer. Some clones are missing from TCRdb's copy, which holds only in-frame ones; the method was immunoSEQ multiplex PCR. Here the sample spans around 1,100 clones, 30% to 35% being singletons. V was pared by 8 bases and J by 0 bases, with 8 bases between. From germline, CDR1 is MDHEN and CDR2 SYDVKM. This CDR3 spans 12 amino acids. This chain joins TRBV28 and TRBJ2-7; a possible D gene is TRBD2 (5 bases). The source was normal lung tissue next to the tumor, collected before any cancer treatment. The sequence came from a female donor of 60 years or more with stage I lung adenocarcinoma. The CDR3 region is CASGRDSYEQYF. In DNA, the CDR3 is TGTGCCAGCGGCCGGGACTCCTACGAGCAGTACTTC.